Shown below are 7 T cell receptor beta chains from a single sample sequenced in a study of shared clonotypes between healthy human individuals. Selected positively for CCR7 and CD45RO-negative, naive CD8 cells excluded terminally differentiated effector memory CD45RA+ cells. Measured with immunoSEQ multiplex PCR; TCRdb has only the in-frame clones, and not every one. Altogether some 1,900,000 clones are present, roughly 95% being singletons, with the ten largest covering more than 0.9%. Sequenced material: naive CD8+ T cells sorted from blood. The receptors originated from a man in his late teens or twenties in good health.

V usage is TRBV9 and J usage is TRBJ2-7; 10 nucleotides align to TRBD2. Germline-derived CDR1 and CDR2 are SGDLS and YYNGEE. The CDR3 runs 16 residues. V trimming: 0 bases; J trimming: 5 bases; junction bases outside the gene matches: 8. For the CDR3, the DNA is TGTGCCAGCAGCGTAGGAGGGGCTAGCGGGGGCCACGAGCAGTACTTC. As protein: CASSVGGASGGHEQYF.

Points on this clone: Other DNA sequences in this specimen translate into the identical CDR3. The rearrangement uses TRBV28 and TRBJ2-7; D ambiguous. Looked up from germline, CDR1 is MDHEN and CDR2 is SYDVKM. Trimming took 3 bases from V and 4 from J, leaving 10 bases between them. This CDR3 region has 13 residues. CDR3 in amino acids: CASSFSTGYEQYF. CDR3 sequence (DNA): TGTGCCAGCAGTTTTTCCACGGGTTACGAGCAGTACTTC.

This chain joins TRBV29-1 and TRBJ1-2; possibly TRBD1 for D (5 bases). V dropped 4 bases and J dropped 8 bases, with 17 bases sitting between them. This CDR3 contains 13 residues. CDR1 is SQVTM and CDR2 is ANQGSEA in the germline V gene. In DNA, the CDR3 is TGCAGCGTTGTCGACAGCCCAGCCCGCGGCTACACCTTC. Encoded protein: CSVVDSPARGYTF.

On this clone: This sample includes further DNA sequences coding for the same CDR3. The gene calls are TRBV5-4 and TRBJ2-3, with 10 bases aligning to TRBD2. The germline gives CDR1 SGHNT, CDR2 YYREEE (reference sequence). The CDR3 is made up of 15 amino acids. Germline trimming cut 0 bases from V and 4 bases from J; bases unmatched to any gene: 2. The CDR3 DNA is TGTGCCAGCAGCTTGGCAGCGGGGGGGCCAGATACGCAGTATTTT. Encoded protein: CASSLAAGGPDTQYF.

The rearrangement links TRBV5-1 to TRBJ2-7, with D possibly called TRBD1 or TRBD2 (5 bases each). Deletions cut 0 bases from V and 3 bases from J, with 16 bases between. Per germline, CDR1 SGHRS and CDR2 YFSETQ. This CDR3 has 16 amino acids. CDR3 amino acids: CASSLEWGPVGYEQYF. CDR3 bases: TGCGCCAGCAGCTTGGAATGGGGACCAGTAGGCTACGAGCAGTACTTC.

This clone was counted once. CDR3 sequence (DNA): TGTGCCAGCAACCGACGGGAGGGAAGAGAGACCCAGTACTTC. Protein product: CASNRREGRETQYF. J is TRBJ2-5 and V is TRBV7-6, with TRBD2 matching 8 bases. The CDR3 sequence is 14 residues long. With 7 bases clipped from V and 4 bases from J, the junction kept 8 bases outside the gene matches. CDR1 is SGHVS, CDR2 FNYEAQ, per germline. The variable domain in full, completed from reference TRBV7-6 and TRBJ2-5, reads GAGVSQSPRYKVTKRGQDVALRCDPISGHVSLYWYRQALGQGPEFLTYFNYEAQQDKSGLPNDRFSAERPEGSISTLTIQRTEQRDSAMYRCASNRREGRETQYFGPGTRLLVL.

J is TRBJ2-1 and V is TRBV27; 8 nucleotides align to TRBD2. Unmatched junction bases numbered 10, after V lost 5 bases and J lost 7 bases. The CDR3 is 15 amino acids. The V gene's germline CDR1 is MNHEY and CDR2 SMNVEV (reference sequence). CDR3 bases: TGTGCCAGCAGTACCACTAGCGGAGAAAGGAATGAGCAGTTCTTC. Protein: CASSTTSGERNEQFF.